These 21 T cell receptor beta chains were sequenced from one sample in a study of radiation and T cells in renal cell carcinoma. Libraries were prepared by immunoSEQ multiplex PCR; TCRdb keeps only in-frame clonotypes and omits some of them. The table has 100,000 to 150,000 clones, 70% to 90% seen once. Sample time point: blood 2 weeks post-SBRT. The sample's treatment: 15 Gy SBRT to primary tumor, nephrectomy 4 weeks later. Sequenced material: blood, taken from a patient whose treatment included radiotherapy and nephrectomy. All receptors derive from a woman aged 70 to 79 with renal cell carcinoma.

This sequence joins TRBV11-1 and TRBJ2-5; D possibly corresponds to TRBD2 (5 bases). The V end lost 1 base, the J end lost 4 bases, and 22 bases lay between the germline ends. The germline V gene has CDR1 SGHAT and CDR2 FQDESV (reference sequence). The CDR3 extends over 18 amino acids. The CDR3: CASSLGKVALTNPETQYF. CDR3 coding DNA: TGTGCCAGCAGCTTAGGGAAAGTAGCGCTCACCAATCCAGAGACCCAGTACTTC.

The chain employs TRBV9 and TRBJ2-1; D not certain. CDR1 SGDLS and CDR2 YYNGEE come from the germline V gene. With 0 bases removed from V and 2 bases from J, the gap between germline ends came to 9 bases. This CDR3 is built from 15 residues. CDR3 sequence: CASSVALGTYNEQFF. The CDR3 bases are TGTGCCAGCAGCGTAGCCCTTGGCACCTACAATGAGCAGTTCTTC.

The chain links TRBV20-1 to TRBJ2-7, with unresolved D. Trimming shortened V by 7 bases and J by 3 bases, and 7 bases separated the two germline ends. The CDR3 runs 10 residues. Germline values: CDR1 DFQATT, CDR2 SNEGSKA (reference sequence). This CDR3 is CSVNSYEQYF. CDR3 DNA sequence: TGCAGTGTCAACAGCTACGAGCAGTACTTC.

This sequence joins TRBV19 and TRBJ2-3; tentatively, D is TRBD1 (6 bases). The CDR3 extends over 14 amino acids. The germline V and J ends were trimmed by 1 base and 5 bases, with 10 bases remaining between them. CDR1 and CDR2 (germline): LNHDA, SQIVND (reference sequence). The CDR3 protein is CASSIGWGQDTQYF. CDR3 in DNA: TGTGCCAGTAGTATAGGGTGGGGGCAAGATACGCAGTATTTT.

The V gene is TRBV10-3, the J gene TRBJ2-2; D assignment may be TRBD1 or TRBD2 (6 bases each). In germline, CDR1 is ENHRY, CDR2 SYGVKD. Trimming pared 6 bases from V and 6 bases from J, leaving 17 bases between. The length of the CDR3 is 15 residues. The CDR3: CAISSDERGPGELFF. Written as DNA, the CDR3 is TGTGCCATCAGCTCGGACGAACGGGGGCCCGGGGAGCTGTTTTTT.

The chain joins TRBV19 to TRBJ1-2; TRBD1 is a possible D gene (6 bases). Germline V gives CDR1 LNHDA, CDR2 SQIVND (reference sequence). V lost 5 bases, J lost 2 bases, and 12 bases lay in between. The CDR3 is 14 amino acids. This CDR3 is CASSARGANYGYTF. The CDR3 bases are TGTGCCAGTAGTGCCCGGGGGGCAAACTATGGCTACACCTTC.

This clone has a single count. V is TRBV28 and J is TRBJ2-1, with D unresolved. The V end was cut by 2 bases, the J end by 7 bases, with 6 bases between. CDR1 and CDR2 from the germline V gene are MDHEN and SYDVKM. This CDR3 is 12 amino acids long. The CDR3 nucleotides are TGTGCCAGCAGTTTAGGGCGGAATGAGCAGTTCTTC. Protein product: CASSLGRNEQFF.

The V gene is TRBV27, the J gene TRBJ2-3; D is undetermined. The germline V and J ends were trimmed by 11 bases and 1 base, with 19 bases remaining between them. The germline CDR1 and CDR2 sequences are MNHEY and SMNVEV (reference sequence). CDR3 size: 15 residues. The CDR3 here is CARDSSGQGTDTQYF. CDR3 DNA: TGTGCCCGCGACTCGAGTGGGCAGGGCACAGATACGCAGTATTTT.

The CDR3 DNA sequence: TGTGCCAGCAGTCGAAACAATGAGCAGTTCTTC. This translates into CASSRNNEQFF. This chain links TRBV6-1 with TRBJ2-1; the D is unclear. This CDR3 is 11 amino acids long. V was clipped by 5 bases and J by 5 bases, with 4 bases between them. Germline values: CDR1 MNHNS, CDR2 SASEGT.

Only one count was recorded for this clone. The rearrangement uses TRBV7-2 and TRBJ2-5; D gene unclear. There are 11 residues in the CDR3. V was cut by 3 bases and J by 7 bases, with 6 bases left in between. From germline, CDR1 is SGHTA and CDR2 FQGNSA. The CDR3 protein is CASSLPGTQYF. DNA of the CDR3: TGTGCCAGCAGCTTGCCGGGGACCCAGTACTTC.

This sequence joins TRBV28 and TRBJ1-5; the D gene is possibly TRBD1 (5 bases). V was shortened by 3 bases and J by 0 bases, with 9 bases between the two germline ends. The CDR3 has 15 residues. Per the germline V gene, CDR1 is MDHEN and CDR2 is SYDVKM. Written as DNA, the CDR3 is TGTGCCAGCAGTTTGGCAGGGCCTAGCAATCAGCCCCAGCATTTT. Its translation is CASSLAGPSNQPQHF.

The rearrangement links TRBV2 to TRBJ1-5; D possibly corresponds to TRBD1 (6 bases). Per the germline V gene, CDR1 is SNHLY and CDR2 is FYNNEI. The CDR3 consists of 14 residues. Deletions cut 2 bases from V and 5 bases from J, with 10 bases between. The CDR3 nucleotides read TGTGCCAGCAGTGAAAGGGGGGGGCATCAGCCCCAGCATTTT. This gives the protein CASSERGGHQPQHF.

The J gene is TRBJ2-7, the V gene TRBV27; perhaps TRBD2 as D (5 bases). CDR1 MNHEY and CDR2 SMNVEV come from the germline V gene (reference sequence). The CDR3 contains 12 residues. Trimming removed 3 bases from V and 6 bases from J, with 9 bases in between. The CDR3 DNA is TGTGCCAGCAGTTTTCGGGGATCCGAGCAGTACTTC. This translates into CASSFRGSEQYF.

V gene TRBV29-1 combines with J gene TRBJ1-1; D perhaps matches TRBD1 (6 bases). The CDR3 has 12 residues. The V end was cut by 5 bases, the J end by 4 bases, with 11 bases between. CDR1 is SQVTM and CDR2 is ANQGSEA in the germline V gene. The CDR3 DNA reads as TGCAGCGTTCTCACAGGGTTCACTGAAGCTTTCTTT. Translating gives CSVLTGFTEAFF.

CDR3 coding DNA: TGTGCCAGCATTAGGGGGGGACAGGCGAACTATGGCTACACCTTC. Translated: CASIRGGQANYGYTF. This sequence joins TRBV2 and TRBJ1-2; 8 bases align to TRBD1. The CDR3 covers 15 residues. With V trimmed by 7 bases and J by 2 bases, 9 bases remained unmatched. Germline loops: CDR1 SNHLY, CDR2 FYNNEI.

The CDR3 nucleotides are TGTGCCAGTCGGGGACTAGCGGGGGGCACAGATACGCAGTATTTT. Protein sequence: CASRGLAGGTDTQYF. V and J are TRBV6-5 and TRBJ2-3; 14 nucleotides match TRBD2. The ends lost 9 bases at V and 1 base at J; junction bases unmatched: 3. This CDR3 contains 15 residues. Germline-derived CDR1 and CDR2 are MNHEY and SVGAGI.

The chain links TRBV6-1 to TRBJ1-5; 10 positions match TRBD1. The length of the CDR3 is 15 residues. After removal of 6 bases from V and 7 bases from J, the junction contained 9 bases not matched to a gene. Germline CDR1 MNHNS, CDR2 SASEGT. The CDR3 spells CASSLTGGAQQPQHF. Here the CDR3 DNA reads TGTGCCAGCAGCCTGACAGGGGGCGCCCAGCAGCCCCAGCATTTT.

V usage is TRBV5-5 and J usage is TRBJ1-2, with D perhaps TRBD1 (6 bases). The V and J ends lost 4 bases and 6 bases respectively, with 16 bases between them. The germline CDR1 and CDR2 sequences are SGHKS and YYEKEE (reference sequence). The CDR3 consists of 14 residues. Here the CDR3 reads CASSPDLRGDGYTF. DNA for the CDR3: TGTGCCAGCAGCCCGGACCTCAGGGGTGATGGCTACACCTTC. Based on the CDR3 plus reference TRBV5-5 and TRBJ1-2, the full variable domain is DAGVTQSPTHLIKTRGQQVTLRCSPISGHKSVSWYQQVLGQGPQFIFQYYEKEERGRGNFPDRFSARQFPNYSSELNVNALLLGDSALYLCASSPDLRGDGYTFGSGTRLTVV.

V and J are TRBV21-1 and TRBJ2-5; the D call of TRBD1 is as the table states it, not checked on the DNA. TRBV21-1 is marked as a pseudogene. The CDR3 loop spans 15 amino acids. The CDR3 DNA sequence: TGTGCCAGCAGCAGAGGGGGCCCCTTTCAAGAGACCCAGTACTTC. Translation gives CASSRGGPFQETQYF.

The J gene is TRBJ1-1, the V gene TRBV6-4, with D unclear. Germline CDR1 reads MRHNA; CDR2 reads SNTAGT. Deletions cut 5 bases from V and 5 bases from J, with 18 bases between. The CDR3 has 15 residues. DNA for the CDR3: TGTGCCAGCAGTCCGTTTGGTAGTGCGGGGACTGAAGCTTTCTTT. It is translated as CASSPFGSAGTEAFF.

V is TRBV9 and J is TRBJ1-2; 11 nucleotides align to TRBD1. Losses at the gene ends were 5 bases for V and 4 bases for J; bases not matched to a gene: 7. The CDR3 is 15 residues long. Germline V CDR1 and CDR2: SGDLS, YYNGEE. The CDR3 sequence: CASSDGQGAGYGYTF. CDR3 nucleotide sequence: TGTGCCAGCAGTGACGGACAGGGGGCAGGCTATGGCTACACCTTC.